This TCR beta chain was recovered during a study of blood T cell repertoires in COVID-19 (dated by TCRdb to the early 2020s). Some background on the complete study: Collaborator samples came from the United States, Italy and Spain and covered acute and convalescent phases of COVID-19. HLA class I and class II types, where available, came from metadata supplied by the sample provider rather than from assay-based typing. The repertoires were released in a freely available public database meant as a resource for research on the immune response to SARS-CoV-2. The samples were drawn from the first 160 participants of the ongoing ImmuneRACE study and from some 1,300 subjects provided by 6 global collaborators. A de-identified subject ID, COVID-19 status, age in years and sex were almost always included in the sample metadata. Deeply sampled blood TCRbeta repertoires from subjects exposed to, actively infected with, or recovered from COVID-19 were included in the dataset. The prospective study material was composed of cDNA or gDNA derived from T cells, B-cell-depleted T cells, or PBMCs.

TCRbeta CDR3 regions were amplified from genomic DNA by means of the immunoSEQ Assay, a bias-controlled multiplex PCR. Per the authors' processing: Nucleated cell counts per sample were estimated from amplification of reference gene primers within the assay. Sequence reads were collapsed and filtered to measure the absolute abundance of every unique TCRbeta CDR3 rearrangement. For each sample, productive Simpson clonality was calculated as the square root of Simpson's diversity index across productive rearrangements. The immuneACCESS repertoire file appears here via TCRdb, limited to in-frame rearrangements. These files lack a portion of the clones; in checked studies, under half of the deficit traces to unresolved V genes, and the cause of the others is not known. V and J calls and clone size are as listed in that table; D and trimming were resolved from the DNA. The sample contains approximately 120,000 clones, 70% to 75% of them found a single time. The ten largest make up approximately 6% of the sample.

About this clone: Its antigen remains unidentified. Base qualities are not provided; no much larger clone lies one nucleotide away.

One collaborating source in Seattle enrolled patients during active infection and followed them longitudinally through the course of disease. Collaborating institutions collected whole blood in K2EDTA tubes following their own protocols. For TCRbeta analysis, collaborators shipped samples as frozen whole blood, isolated PBMCs, or DNA extracted from either of those sample types. A distance of 9 bases separates the germline ends of V and J, which lose 4 bases and 0 bases respectively. Including cysteine and phenylalanine, the CDR3 has 15 amino acids. Only the CDR3 DNA stays, 45 bases, in frame from base 1. The germline V gene (reference sequence) yields LGHDT for CDR1 and YNNKEL for CDR2. The full study reports these points: The quantity of clinical and demographic metadata differed by source and by participant and was supplied without curation.

The TCR was taken from a man at least 80 years old with COVID-19, enrolled during active disease. Recombination linked TRBV3-1 (or the pseudogene TRBV3-2) to TRBJ1-4, with no D gene named confidently. Sample: peripheral blood. DNA sequence: TGTGCCAGCAGCCTTCGAGTTACAACTAATGAAAAACTGTTTTTT. The translation is CASSLRVTTNEKLFF.